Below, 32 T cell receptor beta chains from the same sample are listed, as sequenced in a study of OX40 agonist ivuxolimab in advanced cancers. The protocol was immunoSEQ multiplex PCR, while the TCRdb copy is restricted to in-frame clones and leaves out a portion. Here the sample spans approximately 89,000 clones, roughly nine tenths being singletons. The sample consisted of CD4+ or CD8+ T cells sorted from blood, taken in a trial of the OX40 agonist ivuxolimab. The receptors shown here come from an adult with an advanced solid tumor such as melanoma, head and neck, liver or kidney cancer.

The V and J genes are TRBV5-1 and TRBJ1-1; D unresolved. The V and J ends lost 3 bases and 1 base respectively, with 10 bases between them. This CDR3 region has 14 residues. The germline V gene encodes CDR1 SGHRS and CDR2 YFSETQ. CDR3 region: CASSSTPGNTEAFF. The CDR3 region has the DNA TGCGCCAGCAGCTCCACCCCGGGGAACACTGAAGCTTTCTTT.

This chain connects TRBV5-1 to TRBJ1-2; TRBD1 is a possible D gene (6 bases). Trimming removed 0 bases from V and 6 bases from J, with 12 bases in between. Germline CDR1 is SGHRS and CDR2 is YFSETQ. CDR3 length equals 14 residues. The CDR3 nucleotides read TGCGCCAGCAGCTTGGCGGGGGGCGCGGATGGCTACACCTTC. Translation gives CASSLAGGADGYTF.

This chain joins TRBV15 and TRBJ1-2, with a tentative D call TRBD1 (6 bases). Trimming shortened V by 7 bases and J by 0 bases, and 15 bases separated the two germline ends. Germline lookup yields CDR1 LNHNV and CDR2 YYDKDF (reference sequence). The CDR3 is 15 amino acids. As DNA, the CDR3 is TGTGCCACCAACCCAGGGGACCGAGCTAACTATGGCTACACCTTC. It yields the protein CATNPGDRANYGYTF. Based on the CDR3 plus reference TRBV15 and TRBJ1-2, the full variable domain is DAMVIQNPRYQVTQFGKPVTLSCSQTLNHNVMYWYQQKSSQAPKLLFHYYDKDFNNEADTPDNFQSRRPNTSFCFLDIRSPGLGDTAMYLCATNPGDRANYGYTFGSGTRLTVV.

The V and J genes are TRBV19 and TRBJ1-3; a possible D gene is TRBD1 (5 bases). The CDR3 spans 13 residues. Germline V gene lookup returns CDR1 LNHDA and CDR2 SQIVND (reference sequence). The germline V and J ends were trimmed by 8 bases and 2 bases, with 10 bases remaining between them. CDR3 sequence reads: CASQTEPGNTIYF. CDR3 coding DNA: TGTGCCAGTCAGACAGAGCCTGGAAACACCATATATTTT.

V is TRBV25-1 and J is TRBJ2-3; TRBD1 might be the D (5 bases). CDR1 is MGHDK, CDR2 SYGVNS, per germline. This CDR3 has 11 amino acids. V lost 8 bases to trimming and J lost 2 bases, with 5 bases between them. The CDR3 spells CASGATDTQYF. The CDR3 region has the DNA TGTGCCAGCGGGGCCACAGATACGCAGTATTTT. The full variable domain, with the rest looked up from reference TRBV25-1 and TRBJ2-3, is EADIYQTPRYLVIGTGKKITLECSQTMGHDKMYWYQQDPGMELHLIHYSYGVNSTEKGDLSSESTVSRIRTEHFPLTLESARPSHTSQYLCASGATDTQYFGPGTRLTVL.

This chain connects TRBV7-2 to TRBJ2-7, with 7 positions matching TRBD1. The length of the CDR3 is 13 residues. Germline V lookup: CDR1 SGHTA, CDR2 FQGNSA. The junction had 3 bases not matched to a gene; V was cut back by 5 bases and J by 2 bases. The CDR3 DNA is TGTGCCAGCAGCCGGACAGGAGCCTACGAGCAGTACTTC. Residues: CASSRTGAYEQYF.

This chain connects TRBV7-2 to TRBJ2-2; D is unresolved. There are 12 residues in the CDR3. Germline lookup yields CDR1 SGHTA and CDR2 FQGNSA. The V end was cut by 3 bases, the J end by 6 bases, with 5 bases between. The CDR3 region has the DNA TGTGCCAGCAGCTTCCGTGCCGGGGAGCTGTTTTTT. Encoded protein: CASSFRAGELFF.

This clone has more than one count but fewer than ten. The DNA for the CDR3 is TGTGCCGGAGGCTCGGTCAGGACTGAAGCTTTCTTT. Its translation: CAGGSVRTEAFF. The chain combines TRBV2 with TRBJ1-1; D is undetermined. Per germline, CDR1 SNHLY and CDR2 FYNNEI. The length of the CDR3 is 12 residues. V was pared by 11 bases and J by 5 bases, with 15 bases between.

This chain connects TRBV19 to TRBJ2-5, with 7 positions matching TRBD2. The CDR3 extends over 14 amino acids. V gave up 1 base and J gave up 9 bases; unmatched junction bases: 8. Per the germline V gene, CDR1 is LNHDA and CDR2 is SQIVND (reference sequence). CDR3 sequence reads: CASSIVNSGGAQYF. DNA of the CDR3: TGTGCCAGTAGTATAGTTAATAGTGGGGGGGCCCAGTACTTC.

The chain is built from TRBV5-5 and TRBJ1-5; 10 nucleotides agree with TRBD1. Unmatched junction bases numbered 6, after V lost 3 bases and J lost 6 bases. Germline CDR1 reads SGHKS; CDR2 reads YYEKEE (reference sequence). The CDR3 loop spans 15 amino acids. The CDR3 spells CASSWGTGEGQPQHF. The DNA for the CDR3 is TGTGCCAGCAGCTGGGGGACAGGGGAGGGTCAGCCCCAGCATTTT.

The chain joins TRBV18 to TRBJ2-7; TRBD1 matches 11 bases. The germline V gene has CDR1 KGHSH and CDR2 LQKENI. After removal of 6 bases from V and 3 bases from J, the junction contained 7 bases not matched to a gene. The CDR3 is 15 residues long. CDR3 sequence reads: CASSDGTGGFYEQYF. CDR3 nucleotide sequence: TGTGCCAGCTCGGACGGGACAGGGGGTTTCTACGAGCAGTACTTC.

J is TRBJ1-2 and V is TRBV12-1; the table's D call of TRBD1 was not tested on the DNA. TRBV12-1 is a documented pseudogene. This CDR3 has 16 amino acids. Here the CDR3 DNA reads TGTGCCAGCAGCTTCCGCGACAGGGAGTCTAACTATGGCTACACCTTC. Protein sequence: CASSFRDRESNYGYTF.

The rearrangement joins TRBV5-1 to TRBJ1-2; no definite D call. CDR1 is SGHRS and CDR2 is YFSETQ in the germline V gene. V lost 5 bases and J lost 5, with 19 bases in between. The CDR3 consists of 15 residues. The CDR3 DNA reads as TGCGCCAGCAGAGATCTCGCAGGCGCGGGGTATGGCTACACCTTC. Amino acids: CASRDLAGAGYGYTF.

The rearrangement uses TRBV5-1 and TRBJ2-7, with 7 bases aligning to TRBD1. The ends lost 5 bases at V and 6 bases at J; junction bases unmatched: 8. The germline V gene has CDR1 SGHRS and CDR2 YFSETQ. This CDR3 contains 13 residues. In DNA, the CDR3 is TGCGCCAGCAGTCCGGATGGGACAGCCGAGCAGTACTTC. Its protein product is CASSPDGTAEQYF.

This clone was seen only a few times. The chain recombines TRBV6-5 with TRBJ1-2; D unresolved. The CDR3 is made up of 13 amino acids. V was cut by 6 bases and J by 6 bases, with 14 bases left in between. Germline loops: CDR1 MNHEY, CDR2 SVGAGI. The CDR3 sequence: CASRPLEGNGYTF. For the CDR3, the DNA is TGTGCCAGCAGACCCCTGGAAGGGAATGGCTACACCTTC.

Here the CDR3 reads CASSLRTGGDTEAFF. Here the CDR3 DNA reads TGTGCCAGCAGCCTACGGACAGGGGGGGATACTGAAGCTTTCTTT. V is TRBV5-4 and J is TRBJ1-1; TRBD1 aligns across 10 bases. Germline CDR1 reads SGHNT; CDR2 reads YYREEE (reference sequence). The CDR3 is 15 residues long. V trimming: 4 bases; J trimming: 5 bases; junction bases outside the gene matches: 8.

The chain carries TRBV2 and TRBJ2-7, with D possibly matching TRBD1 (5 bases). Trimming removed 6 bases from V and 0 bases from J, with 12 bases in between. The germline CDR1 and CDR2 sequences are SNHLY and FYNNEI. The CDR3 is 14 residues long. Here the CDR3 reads CASSPGQSSYEQYF. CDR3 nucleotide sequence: TGTGCCAGCAGCCCAGGGCAGTCCTCCTACGAGCAGTACTTC. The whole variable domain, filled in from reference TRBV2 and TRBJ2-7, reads EPEVTQTPSHQVTQMGQEVILRCVPISNHLYFYWYRQILGQKVEFLVSFYNNEISEKSEIFDDQFSVERPDGSNFTLKIRSTKLEDSAMYFCASSPGQSSYEQYFGPGTRLTVT.

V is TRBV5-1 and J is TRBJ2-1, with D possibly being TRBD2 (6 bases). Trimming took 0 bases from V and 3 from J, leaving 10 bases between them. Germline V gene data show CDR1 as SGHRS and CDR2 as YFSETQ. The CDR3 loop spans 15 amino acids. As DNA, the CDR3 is TGCGCCAGCAGCTTGGTGGGGGGTGGCTACAATGAGCAGTTCTTC. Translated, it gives CASSLVGGGYNEQFF. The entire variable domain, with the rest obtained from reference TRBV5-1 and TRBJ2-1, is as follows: KAGVTQTPRYLIKTRGQQVTLSCSPISGHRSVSWYQQTPGQGLQFLFEYFSETQRNKGNFPGRFSGRQFSNSRSEMNVSTLELGDSALYLCASSLVGGGYNEQFFGPGTRLTVL.

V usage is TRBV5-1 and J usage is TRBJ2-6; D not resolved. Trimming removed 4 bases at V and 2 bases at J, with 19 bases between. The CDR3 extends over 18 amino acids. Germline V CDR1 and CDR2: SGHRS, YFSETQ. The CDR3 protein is CASSNRATGLAGANVLTF. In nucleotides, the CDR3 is TGCGCCAGCAGCAACAGAGCGACCGGCTTAGCTGGGGCCAACGTCCTGACTTTC. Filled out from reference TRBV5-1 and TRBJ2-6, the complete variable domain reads KAGVTQTPRYLIKTRGQQVTLSCSPISGHRSVSWYQQTPGQGLQFLFEYFSETQRNKGNFPGRFSGRQFSNSRSEMNVSTLELGDSALYLCASSNRATGLAGANVLTFGAGSRLTVL.

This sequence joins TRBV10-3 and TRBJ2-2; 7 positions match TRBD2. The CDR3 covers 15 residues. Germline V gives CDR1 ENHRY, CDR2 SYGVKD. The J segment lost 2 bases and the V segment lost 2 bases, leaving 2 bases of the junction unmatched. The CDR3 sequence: CAISEPSGNTGELFF. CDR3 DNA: TGTGCCATCAGTGAGCCTAGCGGCAACACCGGGGAGCTGTTTTTT.

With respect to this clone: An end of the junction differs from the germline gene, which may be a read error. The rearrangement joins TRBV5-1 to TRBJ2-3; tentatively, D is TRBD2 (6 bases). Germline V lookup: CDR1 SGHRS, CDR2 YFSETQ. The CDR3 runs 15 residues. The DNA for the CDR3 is TGCGCCAGCAGCACTAGCAGGGCTAGCACAGGTACGCAGTATTTT. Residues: CASSTSRASTGTQYF.

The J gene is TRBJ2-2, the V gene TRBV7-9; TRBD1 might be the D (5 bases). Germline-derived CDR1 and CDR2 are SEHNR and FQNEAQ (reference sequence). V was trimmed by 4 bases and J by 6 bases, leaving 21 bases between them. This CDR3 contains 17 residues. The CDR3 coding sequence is TGTGCCAGCAGCTCCCGAGCCCTTCCAGGGTTCGCCGGGGAGCTGTTTTTT. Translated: CASSSRALPGFAGELFF.

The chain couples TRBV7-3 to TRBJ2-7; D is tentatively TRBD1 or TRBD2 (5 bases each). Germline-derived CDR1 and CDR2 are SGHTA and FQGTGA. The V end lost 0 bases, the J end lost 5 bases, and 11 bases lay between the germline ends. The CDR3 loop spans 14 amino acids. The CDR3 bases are TGTGCCAGCAGCTTAACGCCCGGGACCCACGAGCAGTACTTC. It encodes CASSLTPGTHEQYF.

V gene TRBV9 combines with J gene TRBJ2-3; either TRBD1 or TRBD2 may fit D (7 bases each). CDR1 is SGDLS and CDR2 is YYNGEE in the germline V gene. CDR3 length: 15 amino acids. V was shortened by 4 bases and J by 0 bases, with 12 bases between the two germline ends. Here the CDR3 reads CASSSGGASTDTQYF. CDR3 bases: TGTGCCAGCAGCTCAGGGGGGGCTAGCACAGATACGCAGTATTTT.

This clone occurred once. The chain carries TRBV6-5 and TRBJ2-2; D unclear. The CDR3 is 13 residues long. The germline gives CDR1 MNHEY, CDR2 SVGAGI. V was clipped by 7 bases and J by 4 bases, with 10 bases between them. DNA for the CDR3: TGTGCCAGCACCTACCCCACCACCGGGGAGCTGTTTTTT. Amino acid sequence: CASTYPTTGELFF.

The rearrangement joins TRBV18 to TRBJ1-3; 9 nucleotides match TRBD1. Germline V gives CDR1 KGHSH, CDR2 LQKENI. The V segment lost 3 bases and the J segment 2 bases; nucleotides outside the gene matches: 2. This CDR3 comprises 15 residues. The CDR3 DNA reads TGTGCCAGCTCACCCACAGGGGGCCCTGGAAACACCATATATTTT. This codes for CASSPTGGPGNTIYF.

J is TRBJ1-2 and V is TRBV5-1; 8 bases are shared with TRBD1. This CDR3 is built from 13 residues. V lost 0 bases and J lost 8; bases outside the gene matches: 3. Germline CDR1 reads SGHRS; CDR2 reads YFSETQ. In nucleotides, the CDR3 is TGCGCCAGCAGCTTGGCCCAGGGGGCCGGCTACACCTTC. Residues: CASSLAQGAGYTF.

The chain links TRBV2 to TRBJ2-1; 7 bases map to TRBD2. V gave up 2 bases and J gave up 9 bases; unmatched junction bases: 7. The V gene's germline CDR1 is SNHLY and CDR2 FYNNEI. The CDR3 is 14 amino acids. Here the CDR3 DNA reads TGTGCCAGCAGTGAACTAGTGGGGGGGTCTGAGCAGTTCTTC. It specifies CASSELVGGSEQFF.

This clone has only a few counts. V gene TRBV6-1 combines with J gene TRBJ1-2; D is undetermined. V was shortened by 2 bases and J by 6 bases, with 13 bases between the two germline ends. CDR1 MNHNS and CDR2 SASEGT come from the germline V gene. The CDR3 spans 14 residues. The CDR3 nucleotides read TGTGCCAGCAGTGAAAAGCGCCCCCTTAATGGCTACACCTTC. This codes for CASSEKRPLNGYTF.

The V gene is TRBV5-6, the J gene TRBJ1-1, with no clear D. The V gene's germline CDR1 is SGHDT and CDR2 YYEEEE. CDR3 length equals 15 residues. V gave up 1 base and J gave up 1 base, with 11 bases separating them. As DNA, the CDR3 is TGTGCCAGCAGCTTGACAGCGGGGAAGAACACTGAAGCTTTCTTT. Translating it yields CASSLTAGKNTEAFF. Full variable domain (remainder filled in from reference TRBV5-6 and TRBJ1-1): DAGVTQSPTHLIKTRGQQVTLRCSPKSGHDTVSWYQQALGQGPQFIFQYYEEEERQRGNFPDRFSGHQFPNYSSELNVNALLLGDSALYLCASSLTAGKNTEAFFGQGTRLTVV.

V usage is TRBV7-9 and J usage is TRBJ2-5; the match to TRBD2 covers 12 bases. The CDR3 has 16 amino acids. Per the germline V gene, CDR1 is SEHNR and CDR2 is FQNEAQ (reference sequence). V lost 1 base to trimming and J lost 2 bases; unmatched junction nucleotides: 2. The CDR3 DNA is TGTGCCAGCAGCTTAGGAGGGACTAGCGGGCAAGAGACCCAGTACTTC. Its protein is CASSLGGTSGQETQYF.

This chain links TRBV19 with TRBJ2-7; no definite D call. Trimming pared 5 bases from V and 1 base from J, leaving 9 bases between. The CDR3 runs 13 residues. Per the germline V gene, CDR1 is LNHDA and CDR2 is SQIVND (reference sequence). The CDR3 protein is CASSPRNSYEQYF. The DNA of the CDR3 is TGTGCCAGTAGTCCCAGGAATTCCTACGAGCAGTACTTC.